Presented here are 20 T cell receptor beta chains from one specimen sequenced in a study of spatial heterogeneity in lung cancer. From the 5' RACE reads, TCRdb called clonotypes with MiXCR, one entry per CDR3 protein. Of some 83,000 distinct CDR3 sequences in the sample, about 20% were seen once. Time point noted: sample taken at primary tumor resection. Sequencing was performed on whole RNA extracted from tumor and nontumor lung tissue, or from frozen PBMC, and the material was left unsorted. The sample in question was PBMCs, obtained at surgery. The receptors shown here come from a male donor with early-stage non-small cell lung cancer.

The CDR3, as DNA: TGTGCCACCAGCTTCCACAGGACAGGGATTTACGAGCAGTACTTC. Its translation: CATSFHRTGIYEQYF. The chain combines TRBV15 with TRBJ2-7; 8 nucleotides match TRBD1. Germline V gene sequence: CDR1 LNHNV, CDR2 YYDKDF (reference sequence). The CDR3 consists of 15 residues. After removal of 5 bases from V and 4 bases from J, the junction contained 10 bases not matched to a gene.

The chain carries TRBV10-2 and TRBJ2-5; possible D gene TRBD2, 5 bases. Between the trimmed V and J ends, which lost 0 bases and 2 bases, there was a span of 13 bases. The V gene's germline CDR1 is WSHSY and CDR2 SAAADI. This CDR3 has 16 residues. CDR3 region: CASSESWSPGQETQYF. In DNA, the CDR3 is TGCGCCAGCAGTGAGTCGTGGTCCCCGGGGCAAGAGACCCAGTACTTC.

This clonotype was recorded a few times. The rearrangement joins TRBV9 to TRBJ2-3; possibly TRBD1 for D (6 bases). Trimming removed 1 base at V and 1 base at J, with 13 bases between. Germline V CDR1 and CDR2: SGDLS, YYNGEE. This CDR3 comprises 16 residues. The CDR3 DNA sequence: TGTGCCAGCAGCGTAACACAGGGAAGGGGCACAGATACGCAGTATTTT. Translation gives CASSVTQGRGTDTQYF.

V and J are TRBV5-1 and TRBJ1-1, with TRBD1 as a possible D gene (5 bases). Trimming pared 0 bases from V and 6 bases from J, leaving 18 bases between. CDR3 length: 16 amino acids. Germline V lookup: CDR1 SGHRS, CDR2 YFSETQ. The CDR3 spells CASSLVAGPPKAEAFF. Here the CDR3 DNA reads TGCGCCAGCAGCTTGGTCGCGGGACCACCGAAGGCTGAAGCTTTCTTT.

The V call is TRBV28, the J call TRBJ2-7; TRBD1 aligns across 8 bases. The CDR3 totals 15 residues. Germline V gives CDR1 MDHEN, CDR2 SYDVKM. V lost 4 bases to trimming and J lost 0 bases; unmatched junction nucleotides: 5. The CDR3 DNA reads TGTGCCAGCAGTTCGCCGGGACAGGCCTCCTACGAGCAGTACTTC. Translating it yields CASSSPGQASYEQYF.

This clonotype has only a few counts. The V and J genes are TRBV7-2 and TRBJ1-5; 9 bases agree with TRBD1. V was pared by 5 bases and J by 4 bases, with 0 bases of the junction left unmatched. CDR1 is SGHTA, CDR2 FQGNSA, per germline. The CDR3 loop spans 13 amino acids. Here the CDR3 reads CASSGTGNQPQHF. The CDR3 nucleotides are TGTGCCAGCAGCGGGACAGGGAATCAGCCCCAGCATTTT.

The chain has TRBV20-1 and TRBJ1-1, with unresolved D. CDR1 is DFQATT and CDR2 is SNEGSKA in the germline V gene (reference sequence). The CDR3 is 12 amino acids. V gave up 6 bases and J gave up 2 bases, with 10 bases separating them. CDR3 DNA sequence: TGCAGTGCCGGAAGGGTCAACACTGAAGCTTTCTTT. It translates to CSAGRVNTEAFF.

This clonotype was picked up many times. This sequence joins TRBV28 and TRBJ2-6; D call uncertain. In germline, CDR1 is MDHEN, CDR2 SYDVKM. Trimming shortened V by 6 bases and J by 0 bases, and 3 bases separated the two germline ends. The CDR3 contains 13 residues. The CDR3 DNA reads TGTGCCAGCAGACTCTCTGGGGCCAACGTCCTGACTTTC. Its translation is CASRLSGANVLTF.

The J gene is TRBJ2-3, the V gene TRBV4-3, with TRBD2 identical over 7 bases. Germline CDR1 is LGHNA and CDR2 is YSLEER. V dropped 1 base and J dropped 3; count of bases not matched to a gene: 4. The CDR3 loop spans 15 amino acids. CDR3 region: CASSQAWRGTDTQYF. The CDR3 nucleotides are TGCGCCAGCAGCCAAGCGTGGCGGGGGACAGATACGCAGTATTTT.

The genes are TRBV4-2 and TRBJ2-7; 8 nucleotides align to TRBD2. The CDR3 runs 14 residues. V shed 0 bases and J 3 bases; nucleotides not matched to a gene: 1. The germline V gene has CDR1 LGHNA and CDR2 YNFKEQ. CDR3 in amino acids: CASSQETSDYEQYF. The CDR3 DNA is TGTGCCAGCAGCCAAGAGACTAGCGACTACGAGCAGTACTTC.

This clonotype has only a few counts. The chain has TRBV5-1 and TRBJ2-5; TRBD1 matches at 7 bases. CDR1 is SGHRS and CDR2 is YFSETQ in the germline V gene. V dropped 8 bases and J dropped 1; count of bases not matched to a gene: 2. The length of the CDR3 is 12 residues. In nucleotides, the CDR3 is TGCGCCAGTCGGGACAGCCAAGAGACCCAGTACTTC. Residues: CASRDSQETQYF.

The rearrangement joins TRBV5-5 to TRBJ2-5; no clear D gene. Trimming left V 4 bases short and J 4 bases short, with 11 bases between. CDR1 and CDR2 (germline): SGHKS, YYEKEE (reference sequence). The CDR3 extends over 13 amino acids. The CDR3: CASSLVLGETQYF. DNA for the CDR3: TGTGCCAGCAGCCTGGTCTTGGGAGAGACCCAGTACTTC.

The chain recombines TRBV28 with TRBJ2-7, with 10 bases identical to TRBD1. Germline CDR1 and CDR2: MDHEN and SYDVKM. This CDR3 is built from 15 residues. Trimming at V came to 2 bases and at J to 4 bases, leaving 5 bases not matched to a gene. The CDR3 nucleotides read TGTGCCAGCAGTTTAAGGAGACAGGGGGCTTACGAGCAGTACTTC. It codes for CASSLRRQGAYEQYF.

This clonotype was counted a few times. The rearrangement links TRBV4-3 to TRBJ1-1; D is uncertain. V lost 1 base and J lost 2, with 5 bases in between. This CDR3 spans 13 amino acids. Germline V gives CDR1 LGHNA, CDR2 YSLEER. The chain's CDR3 is CASSQGGNTEAFF. The CDR3 region has the DNA TGCGCCAGCAGCCAAGGAGGCAACACTGAAGCTTTCTTT.

Details on this clonotype: Germline is not matched at one junction end, which may reflect a read error. The chain is built from TRBV6-5 and TRBJ2-3, with TRBD2 matching 7 bases. There are 15 residues in the CDR3. The germline V gene has CDR1 MNHEY and CDR2 SVGAGI. CDR3 bases: TGTGCCAGCAGTTACAGGGAGGGAAGGGGAGATACGCAGTATTTC. It specifies CASSYREGRGDTQYF.

This sequence joins TRBV4-1 and TRBJ2-3; D is uncertain. This CDR3 has 15 amino acids. Germline V gene data show CDR1 as MGHRA and CDR2 as YSYEKL. Deletions cut 1 base from V and 4 bases from J, with 12 bases between. The DNA of the CDR3 is TGCGCCAGCAGCCAAGTGAGAAGGTACGCAGATACGCAGTATTTT. Translated: CASSQVRRYADTQYF.

Only a few counts were recorded for this clonotype. The chain carries TRBV28 and TRBJ2-2, with D uncertain. V shed 8 bases and J shed 0 bases, with 10 bases lying between them. CDR3 size: 14 residues. Germline lookup yields CDR1 MDHEN and CDR2 SYDVKM. The CDR3 nucleotides read TGTGCCAGCCTCGACCAATCGAACACCGGGGAGCTGTTTTTT. Its translation: CASLDQSNTGELFF.

The sample holds a few counts of this clonotype. The chain employs TRBV18 and TRBJ2-1; tentatively, D is TRBD2 (6 bases). The germline V and J ends were trimmed by 6 bases and 8 bases, with 17 bases remaining between them. The germline V gene encodes CDR1 KGHSH and CDR2 LQKENI. This CDR3 comprises 14 residues. The CDR3 DNA is TGTGCCAGCTCTCAATTGGTAGGGGAGGATGAGCAGTTCTTC. It translates to CASSQLVGEDEQFF.

The chain recombines TRBV6-5 with TRBJ2-1, with D possibly being TRBD2 (6 bases). With 4 bases removed from V and 12 bases from J, the gap between germline ends came to 13 bases. CDR1 is MNHEY and CDR2 is SVGAGI in the germline V gene. The CDR3 runs to 12 residues. CDR3 nucleotides: TGTGCCAGCAGTTCCATGGCGGGGCCGCAGTTCTTC. Encoded protein: CASSSMAGPQFF.

The chain couples TRBV7-3 to TRBJ1-1; D might be TRBD1 (5 bases). Trimming took 5 bases from V and 5 from J, leaving 15 bases between them. CDR1 and CDR2 (germline): SGHTA, FQGTGA. The CDR3 has 14 residues. The CDR3, as DNA: TGTGCCAGCAGCCCCGGGCCGGGGGGGACTGAAGCTTTCTTT. Its translation is CASSPGPGGTEAFF.